The 22 T cell receptor beta chains reported below all come from one sample, sequenced in a study of T cells in women clearing cervical HPV infection (dated by TCRdb to between 2018 and 2020). Libraries were built with the immunoSEQ multiplex PCR assay. This is the immuneACCESS table as TCRdb keeps it, with only in-frame sequences that have V and J called. A part of the clones is gone; compared with another copy, unresolved V genes explain less than half, and the rest is unexplained. This sample's records show fewer than 40,000 clones. The ten largest clonotypes hold more than 7% of the sample. The sequenced material came from blood buffy coat. These receptors were taken from a woman aged 18 to 75 with a cervical HPV16 infection that either progressed to CIN3+ or cleared (not recorded which).

Regarding this clone: With the read ending 3 residues before the CDR3 end, the germline J gene is used to fill in that end. The chain carries TRBV5-6 and TRBJ2-7, with D tentatively TRBD2 (7 bases). V was clipped by 4 bases and J by 3 bases, with 17 bases between them. Germline loops: CDR1 SGHDT, CDR2 YYEEEE. The CDR3 consists of 15 residues. CDR3 amino acids: CASSLPGGLHYEQYF. CDR3 bases read: TGTGCCAGCAGCCTCCCCGGGGGGCTACACTACGAG. The whole variable domain, remainder taken from reference TRBV5-6 and TRBJ2-7, is DAGVTQSPTHLIKTRGQQVTLRCSPKSGHDTVSWYQQALGQGPQFIFQYYEEEERQRGNFPDRFSGHQFPNYSSELNVNALLLGDSALYLCASSLPGGLHYEQYFGPGTRLTVT.

About this clone itself: The read ends 3 residues shy of where the CDR3 ends; the end is completed using the germline J gene. This chain uses TRBV5-4 with TRBJ2-3; 7 bases are a match to TRBD1. The CDR3 loop spans 13 amino acids. Looked up from germline, CDR1 is SGHNT and CDR2 is YYREEE (reference sequence). Here the CDR3 reads CASRIDRAETQYF. The DNA read from the CDR3 is TGTGCCAGCAGGATAGACAGGGCGGAGACG. Variable domain in full (rest from reference TRBV5-4 and TRBJ2-3): ETGVTQSPTHLIKTRGQQVTLRCSSQSGHNTVSWYQQALGQGPQFIFQYYREEENGRGNFPPRFSGLQFPNYSSELNVNALELDDSALYLCASRIDRAETQYFGPGTRLTVL.

Concerning this clone itself: The CDR3 end falls 3 residues outside the read, so it is completed with the germline J gene. The chain employs TRBV14 and TRBJ1-2; 8 bases align to TRBD1. Germline V lookup: CDR1 SGHDN, CDR2 FVKESK. This CDR3 comprises 16 residues. V trimming: 3 bases; J trimming: 0 bases; junction bases outside the gene matches: 6. The CDR3 DNA, read in part, is TGTGCCAGCAGCCACAGGGGGCCGGGAGCTAACTATGGC. Amino acid sequence: CASSHRGPGANYG. The complete CDR3 reads CASSHRGPGANYGYTF.

Points on this clone: Sequencing ends 3 residues short of the CDR3 end; the germline J gene provides the rest. The J gene is TRBJ1-2, the V gene TRBV20-1, with D tentatively TRBD1 (5 bases). This CDR3 comprises 12 residues. Germline CDR1 reads DFQATT; CDR2 reads SNEGSKA (reference sequence). The V end lost 4 bases, the J end lost 3 bases, and 9 bases lay between the germline ends. The CDR3 reads CSATQGDYGYTF. The DNA read from the CDR3 is TGCAGTGCTACCCAGGGTGACTATGGC.

About this clone itself: The CDR3 end lies 3 residues beyond the end of the read and is filled in from the germline J gene. This chain uses TRBV7-2 with TRBJ2-3, with 9 bases that match TRBD2. This CDR3 spans 14 amino acids. J gave up 6 bases and V 3 bases, and 4 bases lay outside the gene matches. Germline V gene data show CDR1 as SGHTA and CDR2 as FQGNSA. The CDR3 DNA, read in part, is TGTGCCAGCAGCTTGGCGGGGGGGCGGGATACG. Protein sequence: CASSLAGGRDT. The whole CDR3 protein reads CASSLAGGRDTQYF.

A word on this clone: The sequence runs out 3 residues before the end of the CDR3; the remainder is reconstructed from the germline J gene. The chain carries TRBV7-2 and TRBJ2-7, with D tentatively TRBD1 (6 bases). V lost 5 bases, J lost 5 bases, and 13 bases lay in between. The CDR3 covers 13 residues. The germline V gene has CDR1 SGHTA and CDR2 FQGNSA. The sequenced part of the CDR3 DNA is TGTGCCAGCAGCCCGACAGGTTGGAACGAG. Translation gives CASSPTGWNE. The whole CDR3 is CASSPTGWNEQYF.

A remark on this clone: Coverage ceases 3 residues before the CDR3 finishes, and the germline J gene fills in the end. The chain combines TRBV7-8 with TRBJ2-5; 7 bases line up with TRBD2. The CDR3 consists of 17 residues. The germline V gene has CDR1 SGHVS and CDR2 FQNEAQ. Trimming removed 5 bases from V and 2 bases from J; junction bases left unmatched: 14. CDR3 DNA (partial): TGTGCCAGCAGCCCCACGGTCCTGCGGGGGAGTCAAGAGACC. Translated: CASSPTVLRGSQET. The complete CDR3 reads CASSPTVLRGSQETQYF.

To note about this clone: The DNA ends 3 residues before the CDR3 does, and the rest of the CDR3 is filled in from the germline J gene. J is TRBJ2-5 and V is TRBV20-1; weak D call: TRBD1 (6 bases). This CDR3 is 13 amino acids long. The V gene's germline CDR1 is DFQATT and CDR2 SNEGSKA (reference sequence). With 6 bases removed from V and 4 bases from J, the gap between germline ends came to 15 bases. CDR3 DNA (partial): TGCAGTGCCAAACTAAGAGGGGGAGAGACC. Translated: CSAKLRGGET. The whole CDR3 reads CSAKLRGGETQYF.

On this clone itself: The CDR3 extends 3 residues past the end of the read, so its final part is completed from the germline J gene. This chain joins TRBV2 and TRBJ1-4, with 8 bases fitting TRBD1. The V and J ends lost 6 bases and 7 bases, in that order; junction bases with no gene match: 13. The CDR3 has 16 residues. Per germline, CDR1 SNHLY and CDR2 FYNNEI. The DNA read from the CDR3 is TGTGCCAGCAGACGTAGACAGGGGTGGGTCGGTGAAAAA. Protein: CASRRRQGWVGEK. The CDR3 in full is CASRRRQGWVGEKLFF.

Regarding this clone: With the read ending 3 residues before the CDR3 end, the germline J gene is used to fill in that end. The chain couples TRBV5-1 to TRBJ1-6; 9 bases are shared with TRBD1. CDR1 SGHRS and CDR2 YFSETQ come from the germline V gene. CDR3 length equals 15 residues. Trimming took 4 bases from V and 3 from J; bases not matched to a gene: 2. Partial CDR3 DNA: TGCGCCAGCAGCGGACAGGGGAGCTATAATTCACCC. Translation: CASSGQGSYNSP. The whole CDR3 protein is CASSGQGSYNSPLHF.

The CDR3 loop reads CASSAGGGSNEKLFF. Incomplete CDR3 DNA: TGTGCCAGCAGCGCAGGGGGAGGGTCAAATGAAAAA. The genes are TRBV9 and TRBJ1-4; 7 bases are shared with TRBD1. The read stops 3 residues short of the end of the CDR3; the missing end is completed from the germline J gene. J lost 5 bases, V lost 3 bases, and 7 bases had no gene match. The CDR3 runs 15 residues. The germline gives CDR1 SGDLS, CDR2 YYNGEE.

Comment on this clone: The read ends 3 residues shy of where the CDR3 ends; the end is completed using the germline J gene. The V call is TRBV7-8, the J call TRBJ1-1, with TRBD1 as a possible D gene (6 bases). The V and J ends lost 3 bases and 2 bases respectively, with 19 bases between them. There are 17 residues in the CDR3. CDR1 SGHVS and CDR2 FQNEAQ come from the germline V gene. CDR3: CASSFSLVGGLNTEAFF. The DNA read from the CDR3 is TGTGCCAGCAGCTTTAGTCTTGTCGGGGGGCTAAACACTGAA.

This chain's CDR3 is CASSPSRFNRGITGELFF. CDR3 DNA, as far as it was read: TGTGCCAGCAGCCCCTCCAGATTTAACAGGGGCATTACCGGGGAG. The V and J genes are TRBV3-1 (or the pseudogene TRBV3-2) and TRBJ2-2; TRBD1 matches 7 bases. The CDR3 end falls 3 residues outside the read, so it is completed with the germline J gene. The V gene's germline CDR1 is LGHDT and CDR2 YNNKEL (reference sequence). The CDR3 length is 18 residues. V lost 4 bases to trimming and J lost 5 bases; unmatched junction nucleotides: 16.

Comment on this clone: Read sequence stops 3 residues before the CDR3 end, and the germline J gene provides the missing end. The chain joins TRBV18 to TRBJ2-4, with D possibly matching TRBD2 (5 bases). This CDR3 spans 13 amino acids. Germline values: CDR1 KGHSH, CDR2 LQKENI. The CDR3 bases that were read are TGTGCCAGCTCACCAGGGCAAGGGAGCGGT. This translates into CASSPGQGSG. The full CDR3 is CASSPGQGSGQYF. Variable domain in full (rest from reference TRBV18 and TRBJ2-4): NAGVMQNPRHLVRRRGQEARLRCSPMKGHSHVYWYRQLPEEGLKFMVYLQKENIIDESGMPKERFSAEFPKEGPSILRIQQVVRGDSAAYFCASSPGQGSGQYFGAGTRLSVL.

About this clone itself: The read ends 3 residues before the CDR3 terminus; that terminus is restored from the germline J gene. The chain recombines TRBV7-2 with TRBJ1-2, with D unclear. This CDR3 spans 14 amino acids. Germline values: CDR1 SGHTA, CDR2 FQGNSA. The CDR3 sequence: CASSPQRSQETYTF. The CDR3 bases that were read are TGTGCCAGCAGCCCTCAGCGATCACAAGAGACC.

Concerning this clone itself: The read terminates 3 residues ahead of where the CDR3 ends, so the germline J gene completes it. The chain links TRBV12-3 or TRBV12-4 to TRBJ1-2, with D possibly being TRBD1 (5 bases). V lost 5 bases to trimming and J lost 4 bases, with 17 bases between them. This CDR3 comprises 15 residues. The chain's CDR3 is CASSRPGSSGYGYTF. Partial CDR3 DNA: TGTGCCAGCAGTCGACCAGGGAGTTCGGGCTATGGC.

The CDR3 loop reads CASSAGVPYEQYF. Partial CDR3 DNA: TGCGCCAGCAGTGCGGGGGTTCCCTACGAG. V gene TRBV10-1 combines with J gene TRBJ2-7; TRBD2 is a possible D gene (6 bases). The read halts 3 residues ahead of the CDR3 end, with the missing end drawn from the germline J gene. Looked up from germline, CDR1 is WNHNN and CDR2 is SYGVQD (reference sequence). CDR3 length: 13 residues. The V end was cut by 4 bases, the J end by 2 bases, with 9 bases between.

With regard to this clone: Sequence at one end of the junction differs from germline and may be a read error. The same CDR3 can be traced to other DNA sequences in this sample. The part of the CDR3 DNA that was read is TGCAGTGCTAGAAAACCCGGGACAGGGTTTCCTTACTCTGGAAACACT. The encoded protein is CSARKPGTGFPYSGNT. The entire CDR3 reads CSARKPGTGFPYSGNTIYF. The rearrangement uses TRBV20-1 and TRBJ1-3, with 9 bases fitting TRBD1. The CDR3 extends 3 residues past the end of the read, so its final part is completed from the germline J gene. CDR3 size: 19 residues. Germline CDR1 and CDR2: DFQATT and SNEGSKA (reference sequence).

CDR3 DNA (partial): TGTGCCAGCAGCTTACTGGGACAGGGGTACGAC. Translated, it gives CASSLLGQGYD. The entire CDR3 reads CASSLLGQGYDYTF. This chain links TRBV7-2 with TRBJ1-2; 10 bases line up with TRBD1. The CDR3 end falls 3 residues outside the read, so it is completed with the germline J gene. The CDR3 runs to 14 residues. The germline V gene has CDR1 SGHTA and CDR2 FQGNSA.

In the case of this clone: The sequenced fragment ends 3 residues before the CDR3 boundary, so the rest is inferred from the germline J gene. The J gene is TRBJ1-1, the V gene TRBV5-4; no clear D gene. V shed 4 bases and J shed 1 base, with 14 bases lying between them. The CDR3 totals 15 residues. The germline CDR1 and CDR2 sequences are SGHNT and YYREEE (reference sequence). CDR3 amino acids: CASSPPGLENTEAFF. The sequenced CDR3 bases are TGTGCCAGCAGCCCCCCAGGTTTGGAGAACACTGAA.

A word on this clone: Coverage ceases 3 residues before the CDR3 finishes, and the germline J gene fills in the end. This chain uses TRBV12-3 or TRBV12-4 with TRBJ2-7, with D possibly TRBD1 on 6 matching bases. This CDR3 spans 14 amino acids. The V end was cut by 6 bases, the J end by 1 base, with 13 bases between. CDR3 sequence reads: CASSLRDKSYEQYF. Partial CDR3 DNA: TGTGCCAGCAGCCTACGGGACAAGTCCTACGAG.

A note on this clone: Sequencing ends 3 residues short of the CDR3 end; the germline J gene provides the rest. The chain uses TRBV18 and TRBJ1-2; no reliable D call. Germline CDR1 reads KGHSH; CDR2 reads LQKENI. CDR3 length equals 12 residues. The CDR3: CASSQLSYDYTF. The sequenced CDR3 bases are TGTGCCAGCTCACAACTCTCCTACGAC.